The clone carrying this TCR beta chain came up many times. Antigen unknown. The sample is drawn from a study of CD8+CD57+ T cells in acquired aplastic anemia. Study-wide background: Sorted CD4+ plus CD8+ cells gave DNA averaging roughly 3 ug. There were about 10.8 million reads, on average, for CD4+ cells from healthy donors.

The CDR3 has 14 amino acids. V lost 0 bases to trimming and J lost 0 bases, with 6 bases between them. CDR1 DFQATT and CDR2 SNEGSKA come from the germline V gene (reference sequence). It was genomic DNA that served as the template for profiling TCR beta VDJ and CDR3. One entry per CDR3 protein, called by TCRdb with MiXCR from the reads. In the table there are around 170,000 distinct CDR3 sequences, around 60% of which are singletons. Study-wide findings and caveats: Patients and healthy controls showed no significant CD8+ Simpson's diversity difference. Around 30 sequences, all CD8+ CDR3, were shared between patients and controls.

The V and J genes are TRBV20-1 and TRBJ2-4; no clear D gene. The sequenced sample was sorted CD4+, CD8+, or CD8+CD57+ T cells (not recorded which) from PBMCs. The sequence derives from a human donor in good health. The CDR3 region has the DNA TGCAGTGCTAGAGAGATTCTAGCCAAAAACATTCAGTACTTC. Its translation: CSAREILAKNIQYF.